The 21 T cell receptor beta chains reported below all come from one sample, sequenced in a study of T cells after yellow fever vaccination. Each CDR3 protein is one row after TCRdb ran MiXCR on the 5' RACE reads. The sample consists of 95,000 to 100,000 distinct CDR3 sequences, approximately 5.5% of them appearing once. Sample: CD8+ T cells sorted from PBMCs, taken 10 days after the yellow fever booster vaccination. The receptor set was obtained from a man younger than 35 who received the YFV17D yellow fever vaccine.

V usage is TRBV11-3 and J usage is TRBJ2-3; possibly TRBD2 for D (6 bases). V was clipped by 6 bases and J by 6 bases, with 19 bases between them. This CDR3 region has 15 residues. Germline V gives CDR1 SGHNT, CDR2 YENEEA. The CDR3 sequence: CASSPDSGGGDTQYF. The CDR3 DNA reads TGTGCCAGCAGTCCGGACTCCGGGGGTGGGGATACGCAGTATTTT.

The chain uses TRBV6-5 and TRBJ1-6; a possible D gene is TRBD1 (5 bases). The CDR3 extends over 14 amino acids. Per germline, CDR1 MNHEY and CDR2 SVGAGI. V was cut by 6 bases and J by 7 bases, with 13 bases left in between. The CDR3 here is CASRQGLVNSPLHF. The CDR3 bases are TGTGCCAGCAGGCAGGGACTGGTGAATTCACCCCTCCACTTT.

In its sample, this clonotype was seen many times. The chain is built from TRBV2 and TRBJ2-1, with a tentative D call TRBD1 (5 bases). The length of the CDR3 is 13 residues. V lost 8 bases to trimming and J lost 2 bases, with 10 bases between them. The germline gives CDR1 SNHLY, CDR2 FYNNEI. The CDR3 sequence is CASAGIAYNEQFF. The DNA for the CDR3 is TGTGCCAGCGCAGGGATTGCCTACAATGAGCAGTTCTTC.

V gene TRBV7-2 combines with J gene TRBJ1-1; D is unresolved. V dropped 2 bases and J dropped 4 bases, with 11 bases sitting between them. The germline V gene encodes CDR1 SGHTA and CDR2 FQGNSA. The CDR3 runs to 14 residues. The CDR3 spells CASSLQDLGTEAFF. CDR3 nucleotide sequence: TGTGCCAGCAGCTTACAGGACCTGGGCACTGAAGCTTTCTTT. Drawing the rest from reference TRBV7-2 and TRBJ1-1, the complete variable domain is GAGVSQSPSNKVTEKGKDVELRCDPISGHTALYWYRQSLGQGLEFLIYFQGNSAPDKSGLPSDRFSAERTGGSVSTLTIQRTQQEDSAVYLCASSLQDLGTEAFFGQGTRLTVV.

This clonotype was observed a few times. This rearrangement joins TRBV11-1 to TRBJ2-7, with D uncertain. Trimming stripped 1 base from V and 2 bases from J, with 6 bases between. Germline V gene data show CDR1 as SGHAT and CDR2 as FQDESV (reference sequence). The CDR3 totals 13 residues. The CDR3 coding sequence is TGTGCCAGCAGCTTAGGGGCTACCTACGAGCAGTACTTC. This sequence encodes CASSLGATYEQYF.

This clonotype was seen many times. The chain combines TRBV4-1 with TRBJ2-1, with a weak D call TRBD2 (6 bases). The CDR3 totals 15 residues. Trimming removed 0 bases from V and 0 bases from J, with 6 bases in between. Germline V lookup: CDR1 MGHRA, CDR2 YSYEKL. The CDR3 nucleotides are TGCGCCAGCAGCCAAGACGGGGGCTCCTACAATGAGCAGTTCTTC. This encodes CASSQDGGSYNEQFF.

CDR3 DNA sequence: TGTGCCAGCAGCTTAGGGGCCAGGGGACTCTCCTCTGAAAAACTGTTTTTT. As protein: CASSLGARGLSSEKLFF. V is TRBV11-2 and J is TRBJ1-4, with TRBD1 as a possible D gene (6 bases). The V gene's germline CDR1 is SGHAT and CDR2 FQNNGV. The CDR3 loop spans 17 amino acids. V gave up 1 base and J gave up 7 bases, with 19 bases separating them.

This clonotype was counted only a few times. The CDR3 loop reads CASSYSNAYEQYF. Here the CDR3 DNA reads TGTGCCAGCAGTTACTCGAACGCCTACGAGCAGTACTTC. This sequence joins TRBV6-2 or TRBV6-3 and TRBJ2-7; unclear D gene. Trimming left V 0 bases short and J 2 bases short, with 5 bases between. The CDR3 length is 13 residues. The germline V gene encodes CDR1 MNHEY and CDR2 SVGEGT.

In DNA form, the CDR3 reads TGTGCCAGCAGCATGGAACTGAAAGAGACCCAGTACTTC. Translated, it gives CASSMELKETQYF. This chain joins TRBV5-4 and TRBJ2-5; D ambiguous. V lost 4 bases and J 3 bases, leaving 10 bases between the germline ends. In germline, CDR1 is SGHNT, CDR2 YYREEE (reference sequence). This CDR3 is built from 13 residues.

The V gene is TRBV4-1, the J gene TRBJ2-3; D not resolved. Germline V gene sequence: CDR1 MGHRA, CDR2 YSYEKL. V lost 3 bases and J lost 4, with 26 bases in between. The CDR3 is 19 amino acids. The CDR3 region is CASSQDTSLVVFGSDTQYF. The CDR3 DNA is TGCGCCAGCAGCCAGGATACCAGTCTAGTCGTCTTTGGCTCAGATACGCAGTATTTT.

In its sample, this clonotype was seen a few times. The chain is built from TRBV12-3 or TRBV12-4 and TRBJ1-5, with D possibly matching TRBD1 (5 bases). The CDR3 consists of 18 residues. V was trimmed by 5 bases and J by 0 bases, leaving 20 bases between them. DNA of the CDR3: TGTGCCAGCAGTGGAGAGGGGACTCATTATTATAGCAATCAGCCCCAGCATTTT. Translating gives CASSGEGTHYYSNQPQHF.

V usage is TRBV5-4 and J usage is TRBJ2-2; possible D gene TRBD1, 5 bases. Trimming removed 0 bases from V and 6 bases from J, with 18 bases in between. CDR1 and CDR2 (germline): SGHNT, YYREEE (reference sequence). There are 17 residues in the CDR3. CDR3 nucleotide sequence: TGTGCCAGCAGCTTGGCCGGATGGGCAGGGAAGCCCGGGGAGCTGTTTTTT. It encodes CASSLAGWAGKPGELFF.

This clonotype came up a few times. The chain employs TRBV14 and TRBJ1-1; D is ambiguous. Germline CDR1 reads SGHDN; CDR2 reads FVKESK. V lost 1 base, J lost 0 bases, and 6 bases lay in between. CDR3 length equals 14 residues. The CDR3 protein is CASSQVRLNTEAFF. As DNA, the CDR3 is TGTGCCAGCAGCCAAGTTAGGTTGAACACTGAAGCTTTCTTT.

The chain carries TRBV5-6 and TRBJ2-7; 7 bases are shared with TRBD1. V lost 4 bases to trimming and J lost 2 bases; unmatched junction nucleotides: 9. Per germline, CDR1 SGHDT and CDR2 YYEEEE. This CDR3 contains 15 residues. DNA for the CDR3: TGTGCCAGCAGCCCAATGACAGGGCCTACCTACGAGCAGTACTTC. This encodes CASSPMTGPTYEQYF.

The chain joins TRBV5-1 to TRBJ1-2; TRBD1 is a possible D gene (5 bases). V was trimmed by 0 bases and J by 1 base, leaving 7 bases between them. CDR1 and CDR2 from the germline V gene are SGHRS and YFSETQ. CDR3 length equals 14 residues. The CDR3 DNA follows: TGCGCCAGCAGCTTGGAGGACAATAACTATGGCTACACCTTC. As protein: CASSLEDNNYGYTF.

The V and J genes are TRBV7-2 and TRBJ2-1; D gene unclear. Germline V gene lookup returns CDR1 SGHTA and CDR2 FQGNSA. V shed 1 base and J shed 9 bases, with 10 bases lying between them. The CDR3 is 13 residues long. Here the CDR3 reads CASSLEEFTEQFF. In nucleotides, the CDR3 is TGTGCCAGCAGCTTAGAGGAGTTCACTGAGCAGTTCTTC.

The chain recombines TRBV19 with TRBJ2-7, with D hard to call. CDR3 length: 13 residues. Trimming took off 3 bases at V and 6 bases at J, with 12 bases between the two ends. Germline V gene sequence: CDR1 LNHDA, CDR2 SQIVND (reference sequence). The CDR3, as DNA: TGTGCCAGTAGTATCCAGCAGTCCGGCGAGCAGTACTTC. Protein: CASSIQQSGEQYF.

This clonotype was observed a handful of times. The chain recombines TRBV6-5 with TRBJ1-2, with 7 nucleotides matching TRBD1. CDR3 length: 15 amino acids. CDR1 is MNHEY and CDR2 is SVGAGI in the germline V gene. V lost 6 bases to trimming and J lost 6 bases; unmatched junction nucleotides: 13. CDR3 coding DNA: TGTGCCAGCAGGAACACAGGGGACGTGATGGATGGCTACACCTTC. Translated: CASRNTGDVMDGYTF.

This sequence joins TRBV5-5 and TRBJ2-1; TRBD1 aligns across 7 bases. Germline V gene sequence: CDR1 SGHKS, CDR2 YYEKEE (reference sequence). Trimming at V came to 3 bases and at J to 5 bases, leaving 2 bases not matched to a gene. The length of the CDR3 is 13 residues. CDR3 region: CASSSDRDNEQFF. DNA of the CDR3: TGTGCCAGCAGCTCAGACAGGGACAATGAGCAGTTCTTC.

V gene TRBV9 combines with J gene TRBJ2-1; 8 nucleotides line up with TRBD2. Germline V gene data show CDR1 as SGDLS and CDR2 as YYNGEE. V dropped 3 bases and J dropped 1; count of bases not matched to a gene: 6. The CDR3 is 16 amino acids. The DNA of the CDR3 is TGTGCCAGCAGCGCCCGGGGGGGTGTATCCTACAATGAGCAGTTCTTC. It translates to CASSARGGVSYNEQFF.

The chain links TRBV3-1 to TRBJ2-5, with 10 nucleotides matching TRBD2. The germline V gene encodes CDR1 LGHDT and CDR2 YNNKEL (reference sequence). The CDR3 is 14 amino acids. The J segment lost 2 bases and the V segment lost 8 bases, leaving 5 bases of the junction unmatched. The CDR3 DNA follows: TGTGCCAGCCTAATAGCGGGGGGTCAAGAGACCCAGTACTTC. It translates to CASLIAGGQETQYF.